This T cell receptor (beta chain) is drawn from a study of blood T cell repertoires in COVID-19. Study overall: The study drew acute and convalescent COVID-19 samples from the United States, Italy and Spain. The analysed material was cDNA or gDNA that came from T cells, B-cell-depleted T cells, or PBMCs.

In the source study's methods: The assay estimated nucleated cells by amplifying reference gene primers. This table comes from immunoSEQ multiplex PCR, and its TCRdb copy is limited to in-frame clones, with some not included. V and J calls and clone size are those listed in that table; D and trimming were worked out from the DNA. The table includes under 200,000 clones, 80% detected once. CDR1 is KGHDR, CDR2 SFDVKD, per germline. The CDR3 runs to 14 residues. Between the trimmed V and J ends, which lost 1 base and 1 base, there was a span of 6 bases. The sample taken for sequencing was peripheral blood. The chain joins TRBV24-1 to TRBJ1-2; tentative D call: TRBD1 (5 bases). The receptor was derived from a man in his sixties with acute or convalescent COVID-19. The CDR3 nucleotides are TGTGCCACCAGTGATTTCGACAGTAACTATGGCTACACCTTC. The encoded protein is CATSDFDSNYGYTF.